This is a list of T cell receptor beta chains from one sample in a study of T-cell reconstitution after alpha-beta-depleted transplantation in children. TCRdb processed the PCR reads anew with MiXCR; each CDR3 protein has one entry. The repertoire consists of 200,000 to 300,000 distinct CDR3 sequences, with around 13% occurring once and the leading ten covering about 2.6%. This specimen consisted of PBMCs from the stem cell graft donor, obtained from the stem cell graft. Receptor source: a human donor who donated a stem cell graft to a child with acute lymphoblastic leukemia. Both conserved end residues are trimmed from each CDR3. Fields, in order: CDR3 length, V gene, J gene, CDR3 protein.

cdr3_length: 11
v_call: TRBV5-1
j_call: TRBJ1-2
cdr3_aa: ASSLGHPYGYT

cdr3_length: 14
v_call: TRBV20-1
j_call: TRBJ2-5
cdr3_aa: SAGTFEDRRLETQY

cdr3_length: 11
v_call: TRBV19
j_call: TRBJ2-7
cdr3_aa: ASSYREYDEQY

cdr3_length: 11
v_call: TRBV12-3/TRBV12-4
j_call: TRBJ2-6
cdr3_aa: ASSSIGSNVLT

cdr3_length: 10
v_call: TRBV29-1
j_call: TRBJ2-7
cdr3_aa: SVVGWEGEQY

cdr3_length: 14
v_call: TRBV6-1
j_call: TRBJ1-2
cdr3_aa: ASSLTYLAANYGYT

cdr3_length: 14
v_call: TRBV28
j_call: TRBJ2-7
cdr3_aa: ASSTILGQGSYEQY

cdr3_length: 17
v_call: TRBV11-2
j_call: TRBJ2-2
cdr3_aa: ASSPIYRGVIANTGELF

cdr3_length: 11
v_call: TRBV6-1
j_call: TRBJ1-3
cdr3_aa: ASAASDGNTIY

cdr3_length: 13
v_call: TRBV7-2
j_call: TRBJ2-1
cdr3_aa: ASSLIVGEKNEQF

cdr3_length: 13
v_call: TRBV5-1
j_call: TRBJ2-7
cdr3_aa: ASSSGRAPGSEQY

cdr3_length: 13
v_call: TRBV5-6
j_call: TRBJ1-4
cdr3_aa: ASSLARQVGEKLF

cdr3_length: 12
v_call: TRBV3-1
j_call: TRBJ1-5
cdr3_aa: ASSQTTYNQPQH

cdr3_length: 12
v_call: TRBV29-1
j_call: TRBJ1-5
cdr3_aa: SVTSAGEDQPQH

cdr3_length: 8
v_call: TRBV29-1
j_call: TRBJ2-7
cdr3_aa: SVVAYEQY

cdr3_length: 13
v_call: TRBV20-1
j_call: TRBJ2-1
cdr3_aa: SARDRLFSYNEQF

cdr3_length: 18
v_call: TRBV15
j_call: TRBJ2-2
cdr3_aa: ATSRGYGTSGAMNTGELF

cdr3_length: 11
v_call: TRBV27
j_call: TRBJ2-7
cdr3_aa: ASGYPTGAEQY

cdr3_length: 12
v_call: TRBV7-2
j_call: TRBJ1-6
cdr3_aa: ASTMEAYNSPLH